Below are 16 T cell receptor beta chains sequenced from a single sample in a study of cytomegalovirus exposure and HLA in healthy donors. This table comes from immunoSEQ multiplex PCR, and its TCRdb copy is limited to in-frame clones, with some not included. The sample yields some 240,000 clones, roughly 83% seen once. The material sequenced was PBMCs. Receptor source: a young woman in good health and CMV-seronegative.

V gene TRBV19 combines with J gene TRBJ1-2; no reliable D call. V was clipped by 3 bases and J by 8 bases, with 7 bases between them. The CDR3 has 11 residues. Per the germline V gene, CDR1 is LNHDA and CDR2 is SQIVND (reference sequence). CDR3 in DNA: TGTGCCAGTAGTATCGGGGTCGGCTACACCTTC. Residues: CASSIGVGYTF.

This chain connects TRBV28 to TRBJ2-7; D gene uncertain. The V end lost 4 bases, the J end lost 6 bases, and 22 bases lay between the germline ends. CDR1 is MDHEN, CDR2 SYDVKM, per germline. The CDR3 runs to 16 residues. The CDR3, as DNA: TGTGCCAGCAGTTCGCCCCCCTGGAGCCTCGTCGCCGAGCAGTACTTC. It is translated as CASSSPPWSLVAEQYF.

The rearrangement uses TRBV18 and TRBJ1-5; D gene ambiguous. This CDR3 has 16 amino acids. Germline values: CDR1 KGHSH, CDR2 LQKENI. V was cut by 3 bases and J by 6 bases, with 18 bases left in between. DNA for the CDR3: TGTGCCAGCTCACCTCCCGCGGCCACCCCCTTTCAGCCCCAGCATTTT. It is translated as CASSPPAATPFQPQHF.

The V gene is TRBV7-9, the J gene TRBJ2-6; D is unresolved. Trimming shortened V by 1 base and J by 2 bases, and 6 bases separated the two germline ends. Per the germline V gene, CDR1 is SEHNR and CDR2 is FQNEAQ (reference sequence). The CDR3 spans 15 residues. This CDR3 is CASSLDLAGANVLTF. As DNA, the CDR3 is TGTGCCAGCAGCTTAGACCTGGCTGGGGCCAACGTCCTGACTTTC.

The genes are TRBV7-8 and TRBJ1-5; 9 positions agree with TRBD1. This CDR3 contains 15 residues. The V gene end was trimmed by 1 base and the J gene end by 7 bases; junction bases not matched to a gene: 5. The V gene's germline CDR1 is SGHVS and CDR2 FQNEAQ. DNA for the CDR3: TGTGCCAGCAGCTTAGACAGGGGGCCCAGCCAGCCCCAGCATTTT. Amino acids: CASSLDRGPSQPQHF. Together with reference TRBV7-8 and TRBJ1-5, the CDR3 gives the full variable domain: GAGVSQSPRYKVAKRGQDVALRCDPISGHVSLFWYQQALGQGPEFLTYFQNEAQLDKSGLPSDRFFAERPEGSVSTLKIQRTQQEDSAVYLCASSLDRGPSQPQHFGDGTRLSIL.

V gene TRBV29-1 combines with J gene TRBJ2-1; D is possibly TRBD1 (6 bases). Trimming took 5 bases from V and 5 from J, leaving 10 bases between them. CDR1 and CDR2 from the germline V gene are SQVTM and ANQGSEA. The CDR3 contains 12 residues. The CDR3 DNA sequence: TGCAGCGTTCTTCGACAGGACAATGAGCAGTTCTTC. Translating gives CSVLRQDNEQFF.

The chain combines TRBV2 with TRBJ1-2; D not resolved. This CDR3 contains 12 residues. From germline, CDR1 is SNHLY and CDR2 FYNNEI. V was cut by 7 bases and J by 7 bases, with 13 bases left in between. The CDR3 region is CASIGSSGGYTF. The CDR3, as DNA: TGTGCCAGCATCGGCAGCTCGGGTGGCTACACCTTC. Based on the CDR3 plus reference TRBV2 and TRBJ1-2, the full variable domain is EPEVTQTPSHQVTQMGQEVILRCVPISNHLYFYWYRQILGQKVEFLVSFYNNEISEKSEIFDDQFSVERPDGSNFTLKIRSTKLEDSAMYFCASIGSSGGYTFGSGTRLTVV.

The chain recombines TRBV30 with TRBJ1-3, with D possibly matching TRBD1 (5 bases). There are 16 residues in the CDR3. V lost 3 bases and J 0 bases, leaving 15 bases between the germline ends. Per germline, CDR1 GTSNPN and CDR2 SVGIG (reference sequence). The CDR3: CAWRPVDRGSGNTIYF. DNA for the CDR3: TGTGCCTGGAGGCCTGTCGATAGGGGCTCTGGAAACACCATATATTTT.

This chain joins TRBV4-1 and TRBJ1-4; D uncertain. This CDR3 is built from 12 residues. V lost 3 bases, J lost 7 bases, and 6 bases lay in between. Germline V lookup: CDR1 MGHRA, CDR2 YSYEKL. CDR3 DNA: TGCGCCAGCAGCCAGGGGTTTGAAAAACTGTTTTTT. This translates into CASSQGFEKLFF.

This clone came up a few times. CDR3 nucleotide sequence: TGTGCCAGCAGCTTATCGGGCGAGCAGTACTTC. It codes for CASSLSGEQYF. J is TRBJ2-7 and V is TRBV13; no clear D gene. CDR1 is PRHDT, CDR2 FYEKMQ, per germline (reference sequence). V was shortened by 2 bases and J by 6 bases, with 5 bases between the two germline ends. The CDR3 covers 11 residues.

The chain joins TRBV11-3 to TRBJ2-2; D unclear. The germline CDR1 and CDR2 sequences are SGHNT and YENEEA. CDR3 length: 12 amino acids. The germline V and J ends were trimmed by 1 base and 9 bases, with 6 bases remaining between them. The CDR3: CASSLAGRELFF. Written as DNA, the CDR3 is TGTGCCAGCAGCTTAGCTGGGAGGGAGCTGTTTTTT. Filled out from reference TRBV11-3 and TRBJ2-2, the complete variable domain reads EAGVVQSPRYKIIEKKQPVAFWCNPISGHNTLYWYLQNLGQGPELLIRYENEEAVDDSQLPKDRFSAERLKGVDSTLKIQPAELGDSAVYLCASSLAGRELFFGEGSRLTVL.

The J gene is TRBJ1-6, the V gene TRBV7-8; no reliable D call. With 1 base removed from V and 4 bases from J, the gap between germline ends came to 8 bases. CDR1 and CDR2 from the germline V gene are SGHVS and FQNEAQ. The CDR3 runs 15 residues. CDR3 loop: CASSLDLGYNSPLHF. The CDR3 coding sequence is TGTGCCAGCAGCTTAGATCTGGGGTATAATTCACCCCTCCACTTT.

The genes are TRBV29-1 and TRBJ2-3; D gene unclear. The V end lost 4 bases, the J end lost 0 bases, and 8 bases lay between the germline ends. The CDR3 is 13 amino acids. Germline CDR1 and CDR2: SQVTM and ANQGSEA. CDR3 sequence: CSVGHTSTDTQYF. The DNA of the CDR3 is TGCAGCGTTGGGCACACTAGCACAGATACGCAGTATTTT.

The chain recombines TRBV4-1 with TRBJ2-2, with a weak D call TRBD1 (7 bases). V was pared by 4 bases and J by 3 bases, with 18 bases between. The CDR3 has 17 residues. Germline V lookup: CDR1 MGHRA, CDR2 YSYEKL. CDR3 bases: TGCGCCAGCAGCCCGGTACCGCAGGGGGGTGACACCGGGGAGCTGTTTTTT. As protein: CASSPVPQGGDTGELFF.

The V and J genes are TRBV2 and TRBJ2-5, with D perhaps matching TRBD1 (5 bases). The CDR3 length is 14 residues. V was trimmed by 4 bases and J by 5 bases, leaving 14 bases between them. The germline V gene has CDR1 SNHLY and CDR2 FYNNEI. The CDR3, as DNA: TGTGCCAGCAGTGGGGCAGGGCGCGCGGAGACCCAGTACTTC. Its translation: CASSGAGRAETQYF. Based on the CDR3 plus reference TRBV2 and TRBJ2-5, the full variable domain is EPEVTQTPSHQVTQMGQEVILRCVPISNHLYFYWYRQILGQKVEFLVSFYNNEISEKSEIFDDQFSVERPDGSNFTLKIRSTKLEDSAMYFCASSGAGRAETQYFGPGTRLLVL.

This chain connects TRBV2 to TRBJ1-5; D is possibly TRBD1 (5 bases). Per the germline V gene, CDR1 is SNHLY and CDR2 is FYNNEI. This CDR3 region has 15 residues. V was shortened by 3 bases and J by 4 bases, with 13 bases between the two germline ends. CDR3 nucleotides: TGTGCCAGCAGTGACTATGGGGGTCTGAATCAGCCCCAGCATTTT. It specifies CASSDYGGLNQPQHF.